This T cell receptor (beta chain) originates from a study of response to subunit inactivated influenza vaccine. Losses at the gene ends were 5 bases for V and 0 bases for J; bases not matched to a gene: 6. The CDR3 runs to 15 residues. The V gene's germline CDR1 is MNHEY and CDR2 SVGEGT. This clonotype was detected only a few times. Its antigen is currently unknown. TCRdb re-derived calls from the RT-PCR reads in MiXCR, one entry per CDR3 protein. The sample holds about 540,000 distinct CDR3 sequences, around 21% seen once. Points from the study as a whole: The authors put forward the suggestion that each seasonal influenza vaccination may bring in only a limited number of new T cells.

These records were also assigned to another study, of T cells expressing NK-cell markers. This second study says: With UMIs, 5'RACE template switching was used to make TCR beta cDNA. The authors derived TCR beta repertoires from sorted CD3+CD56+NKG2C+, CD3+CD56+NKG2C- and CD3+CD56-NKG2C+ T cells. Dominant NKG2C+ clonotypes in a handful of donors made up 1.0-7.0% of CD8+ T cells. These same clonotypes (in a handful of donors) also led the CD3+CD56-NKG2C+ fraction.

This specimen consisted of CD4+ T cells sorted from PBMCs, obtained 11 to 12 days after vaccination. The chain recombines TRBV6-2 or TRBV6-3 with TRBJ2-7; 8 bases fit TRBD1. The source is a man over 45 who received an inactivated influenza vaccine. For the CDR3, the DNA is TGTGCCAGCAGTCATGGACAGGGCCTCTCCTACGAGCAGTACTTC. This gives the protein CASSHGQGLSYEQYF.